This paragraph covers one TCR beta chain sequence. Germline lookup yields CDR1 GTSNPN and CDR2 SVGIG (reference sequence). Trimming took 5 bases from V and 5 from J; bases not matched to a gene: 8. The CDR3 length is 13 residues. TCRdb keeps only in-frame clones here, not all; method: immunoSEQ multiplex PCR. This sample carries 60,000 to 65,000 clones, approximately 90% of them seen once, and the ten largest clones take roughly 0.45%. This specimen belongs to a study of OX40 agonist ivuxolimab in advanced cancers. This receptor was obtained from an adult with an advanced solid tumor such as melanoma, head and neck, liver or kidney cancer. The gene calls are TRBV30 and TRBJ2-7; 8 positions match TRBD2. This specimen was CD4+ or CD8+ T cells sorted from blood, taken in a trial of the OX40 agonist ivuxolimab. The CDR3, as DNA: TGTGCCTGGGACCTAAGCGGGAGTAACGAGCAGTACTTC. It is translated as CAWDLSGSNEQYF.